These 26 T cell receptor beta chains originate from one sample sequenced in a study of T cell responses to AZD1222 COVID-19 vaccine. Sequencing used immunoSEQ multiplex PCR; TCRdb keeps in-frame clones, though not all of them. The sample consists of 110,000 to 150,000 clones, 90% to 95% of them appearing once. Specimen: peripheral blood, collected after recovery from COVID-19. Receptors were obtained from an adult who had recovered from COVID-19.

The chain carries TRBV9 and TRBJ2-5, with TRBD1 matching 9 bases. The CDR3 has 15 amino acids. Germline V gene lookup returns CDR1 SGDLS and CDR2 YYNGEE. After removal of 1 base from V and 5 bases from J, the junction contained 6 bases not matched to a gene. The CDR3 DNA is TGTGCCAGCAGCGTAACAGGGGGCCCACGGGAGACCCAGTACTTC. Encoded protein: CASSVTGGPRETQYF.

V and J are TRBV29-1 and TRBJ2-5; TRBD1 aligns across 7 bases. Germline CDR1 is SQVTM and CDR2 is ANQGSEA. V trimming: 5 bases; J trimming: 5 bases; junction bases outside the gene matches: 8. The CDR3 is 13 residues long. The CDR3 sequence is CSVIKTGTETQYF. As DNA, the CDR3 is TGCAGCGTTATTAAGACAGGGACGGAGACCCAGTACTTC.

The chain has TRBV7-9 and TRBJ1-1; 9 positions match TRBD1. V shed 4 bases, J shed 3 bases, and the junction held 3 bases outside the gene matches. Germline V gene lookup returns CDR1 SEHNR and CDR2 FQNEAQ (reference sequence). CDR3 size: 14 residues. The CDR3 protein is CASSSDRGYTEAFF. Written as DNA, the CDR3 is TGTGCCAGCAGCTCTGACAGGGGGTACACTGAAGCTTTCTTT.

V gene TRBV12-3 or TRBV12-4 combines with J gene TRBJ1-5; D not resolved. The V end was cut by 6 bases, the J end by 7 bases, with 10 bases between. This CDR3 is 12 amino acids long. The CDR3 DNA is TGTGCCAGCAGCCACAGTTTCCAGCCCCAGCATTTT. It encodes CASSHSFQPQHF.

The CDR3 DNA reads as TGTGCCAGCAGCAAAACGACAGGTTATAATTCACCCCTCCACTTT. Protein product: CASSKTTGYNSPLHF. V usage is TRBV7-8 and J usage is TRBJ1-6, with D possibly TRBD1 on 6 matching bases. From germline, CDR1 is SGHVS and CDR2 FQNEAQ. CDR3 length equals 15 residues. Between the trimmed V and J ends, which lost 5 bases and 4 bases, there was a span of 12 bases.

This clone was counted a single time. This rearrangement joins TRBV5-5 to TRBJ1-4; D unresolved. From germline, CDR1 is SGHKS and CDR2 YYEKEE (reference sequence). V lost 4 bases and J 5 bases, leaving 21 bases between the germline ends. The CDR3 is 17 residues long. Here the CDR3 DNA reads TGTGCCAGCAGCATTGTCCCCACCGGGAACCCAAATGAAAAACTGTTTTTT. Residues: CASSIVPTGNPNEKLFF.

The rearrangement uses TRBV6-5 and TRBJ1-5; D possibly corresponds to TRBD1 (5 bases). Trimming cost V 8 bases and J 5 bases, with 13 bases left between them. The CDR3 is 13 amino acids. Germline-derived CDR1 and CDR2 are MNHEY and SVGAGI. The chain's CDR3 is CASEHSGYQPQHF. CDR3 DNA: TGTGCCAGCGAGCATTCAGGGTATCAGCCCCAGCATTTT.

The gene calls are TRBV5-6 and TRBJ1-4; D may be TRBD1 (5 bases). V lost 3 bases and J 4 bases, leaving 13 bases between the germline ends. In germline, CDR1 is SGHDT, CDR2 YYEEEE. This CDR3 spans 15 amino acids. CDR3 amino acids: CASSYGASNNEKLFF. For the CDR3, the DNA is TGTGCCAGCAGCTACGGGGCCTCCAATAATGAAAAACTGTTTTTT.

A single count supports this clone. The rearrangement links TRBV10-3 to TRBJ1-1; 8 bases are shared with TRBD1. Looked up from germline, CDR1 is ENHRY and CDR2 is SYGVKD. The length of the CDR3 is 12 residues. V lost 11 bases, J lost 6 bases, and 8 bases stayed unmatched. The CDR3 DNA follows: TGTGCCTCCGGCCAGGGGGCCCCTGAAGCTTTCTTT. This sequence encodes CASGQGAPEAFF.

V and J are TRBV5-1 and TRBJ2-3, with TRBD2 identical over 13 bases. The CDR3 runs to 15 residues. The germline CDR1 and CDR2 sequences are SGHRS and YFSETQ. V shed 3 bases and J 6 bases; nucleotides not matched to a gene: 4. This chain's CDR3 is CASSSGLAGVDTQYF. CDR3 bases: TGCGCCAGCAGCTCTGGACTAGCGGGAGTGGATACGCAGTATTTT.

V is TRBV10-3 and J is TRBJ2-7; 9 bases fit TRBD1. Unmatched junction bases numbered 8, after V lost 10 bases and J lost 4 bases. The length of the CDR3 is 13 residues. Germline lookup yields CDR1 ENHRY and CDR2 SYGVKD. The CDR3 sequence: CANSGTGLYEQYF. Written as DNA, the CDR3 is TGTGCCAACTCCGGGACAGGGTTATACGAGCAGTACTTC.

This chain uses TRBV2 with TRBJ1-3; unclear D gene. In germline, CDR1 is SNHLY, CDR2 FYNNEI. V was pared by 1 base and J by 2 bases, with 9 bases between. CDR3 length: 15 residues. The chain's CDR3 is CASSEGQSTGNTIYF. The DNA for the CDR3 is TGTGCCAGCAGTGAAGGCCAGTCTACTGGAAACACCATATATTTT.

In DNA form, the CDR3 reads TGCGCCAGCAGCTTGGCGGTTCAGGGGGCCGGGGAAAAACTGTTTTTT. Its protein is CASSLAVQGAGEKLFF. The V call is TRBV5-1, the J call TRBJ1-4; TRBD1 matches at 8 bases. Germline V CDR1 and CDR2: SGHRS, YFSETQ. The CDR3 has 16 amino acids. Trimming at V came to 0 bases and at J to 8 bases, leaving 9 bases not matched to a gene.

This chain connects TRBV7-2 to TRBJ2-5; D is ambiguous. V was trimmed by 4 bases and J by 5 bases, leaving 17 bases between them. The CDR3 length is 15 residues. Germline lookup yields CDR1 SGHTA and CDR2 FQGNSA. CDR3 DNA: TGTGCCAGCAGCTCCTTTGCAAGGAGAGATGAGACCCAGTACTTC. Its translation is CASSSFARRDETQYF.

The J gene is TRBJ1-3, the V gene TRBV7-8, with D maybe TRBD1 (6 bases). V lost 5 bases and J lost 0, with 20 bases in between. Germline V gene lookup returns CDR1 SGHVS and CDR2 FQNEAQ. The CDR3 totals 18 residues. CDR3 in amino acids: CASSLSTGLPGSGNTIYF. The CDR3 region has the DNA TGTGCCAGCAGCCTCTCCACAGGGTTGCCAGGCTCTGGAAACACCATATATTTT.

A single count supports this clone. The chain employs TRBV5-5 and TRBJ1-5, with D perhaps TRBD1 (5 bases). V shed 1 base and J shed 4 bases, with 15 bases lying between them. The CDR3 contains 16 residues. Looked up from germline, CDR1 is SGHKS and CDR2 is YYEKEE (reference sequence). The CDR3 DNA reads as TGTGCCAGCAGCTTGCAGTACAGGTTGGGAAATCAGCCCCAGCATTTT. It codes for CASSLQYRLGNQPQHF.

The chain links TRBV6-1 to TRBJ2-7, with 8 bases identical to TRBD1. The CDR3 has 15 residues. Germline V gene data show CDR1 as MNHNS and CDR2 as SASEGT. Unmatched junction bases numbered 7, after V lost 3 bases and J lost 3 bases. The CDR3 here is CASSEGRQGLYEQYF. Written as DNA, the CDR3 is TGTGCCAGCAGTGAGGGACGACAGGGGCTCTACGAGCAGTACTTC.

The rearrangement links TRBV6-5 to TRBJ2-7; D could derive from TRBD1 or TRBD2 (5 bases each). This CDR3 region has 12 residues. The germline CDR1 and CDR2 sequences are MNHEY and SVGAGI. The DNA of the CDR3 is TGTGCTTCGAGGGGAGATCCTTACGAGCAGTACTTC. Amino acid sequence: CASRGDPYEQYF.

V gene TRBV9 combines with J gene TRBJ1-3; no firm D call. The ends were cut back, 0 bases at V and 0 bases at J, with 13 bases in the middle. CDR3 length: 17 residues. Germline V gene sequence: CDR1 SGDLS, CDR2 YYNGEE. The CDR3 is CASSVERRPISGNTIYF. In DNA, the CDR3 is TGTGCCAGCAGCGTAGAAAGACGGCCGATCTCTGGAAACACCATATATTTT.

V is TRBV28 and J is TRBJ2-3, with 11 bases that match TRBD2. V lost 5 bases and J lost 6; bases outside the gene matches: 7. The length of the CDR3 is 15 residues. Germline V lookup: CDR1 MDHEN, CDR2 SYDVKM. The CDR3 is CASSLSGRAGDTQYF. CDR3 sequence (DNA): TGTGCCAGCAGTCTTAGCGGGAGGGCGGGGGATACGCAGTATTTT. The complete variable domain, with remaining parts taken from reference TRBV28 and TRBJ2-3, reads DVKVTQSSRYLVKRTGEKVFLECVQDMDHENMFWYRQDPGLGLRLIYFSYDVKMKEKGDIPEGYSVSREKKERFSLILESASTNQTSMYLCASSLSGRAGDTQYFGPGTRLTVL.

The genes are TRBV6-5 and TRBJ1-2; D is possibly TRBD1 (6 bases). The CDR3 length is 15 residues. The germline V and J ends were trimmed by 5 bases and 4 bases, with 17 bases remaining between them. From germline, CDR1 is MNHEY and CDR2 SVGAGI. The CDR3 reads CASSPRTVTPYGYTF. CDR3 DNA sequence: TGTGCCAGCAGTCCCCGGACAGTTACCCCCTATGGCTACACCTTC.

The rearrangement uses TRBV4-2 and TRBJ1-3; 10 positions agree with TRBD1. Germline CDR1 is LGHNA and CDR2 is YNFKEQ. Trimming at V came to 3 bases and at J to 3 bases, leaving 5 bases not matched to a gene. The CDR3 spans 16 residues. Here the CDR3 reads CASSQSGTGDGNTIYF. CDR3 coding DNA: TGTGCCAGCAGCCAGTCCGGGACAGGGGATGGAAACACCATATATTTT.

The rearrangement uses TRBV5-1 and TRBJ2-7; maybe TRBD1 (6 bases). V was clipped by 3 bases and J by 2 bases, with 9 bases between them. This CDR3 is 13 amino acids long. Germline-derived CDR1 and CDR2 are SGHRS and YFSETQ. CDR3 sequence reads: CASSSGTPYEQYF. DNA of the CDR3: TGCGCCAGCAGCTCTGGGACACCCTACGAGCAGTACTTC. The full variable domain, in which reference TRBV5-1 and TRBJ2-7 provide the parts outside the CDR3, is KAGVTQTPRYLIKTRGQQVTLSCSPISGHRSVSWYQQTPGQGLQFLFEYFSETQRNKGNFPGRFSGRQFSNSRSEMNVSTLELGDSALYLCASSSGTPYEQYFGPGTRLTVT.

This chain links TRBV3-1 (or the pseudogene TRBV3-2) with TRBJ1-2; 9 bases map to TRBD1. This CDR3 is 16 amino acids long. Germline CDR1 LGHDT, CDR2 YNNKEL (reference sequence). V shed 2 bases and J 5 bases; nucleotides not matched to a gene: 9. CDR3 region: CASSQRDRERRYGYTF. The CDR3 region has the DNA TGTGCCAGCAGCCAACGGGACAGGGAACGGCGGTATGGCTACACCTTC.

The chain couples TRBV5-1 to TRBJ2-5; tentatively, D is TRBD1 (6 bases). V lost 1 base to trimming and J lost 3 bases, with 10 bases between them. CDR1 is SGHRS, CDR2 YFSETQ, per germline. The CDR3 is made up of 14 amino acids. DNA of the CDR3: TGCGCCAGCAGCTTGATGGCAGGGGAAGAGACCCAGTACTTC. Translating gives CASSLMAGEETQYF.

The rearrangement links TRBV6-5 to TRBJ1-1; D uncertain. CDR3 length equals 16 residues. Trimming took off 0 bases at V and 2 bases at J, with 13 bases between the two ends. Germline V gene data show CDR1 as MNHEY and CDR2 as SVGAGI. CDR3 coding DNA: TGTGCCAGCAGTTACTCCCTTGGAGCAGGAAACACTGAAGCTTTCTTT. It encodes CASSYSLGAGNTEAFF.